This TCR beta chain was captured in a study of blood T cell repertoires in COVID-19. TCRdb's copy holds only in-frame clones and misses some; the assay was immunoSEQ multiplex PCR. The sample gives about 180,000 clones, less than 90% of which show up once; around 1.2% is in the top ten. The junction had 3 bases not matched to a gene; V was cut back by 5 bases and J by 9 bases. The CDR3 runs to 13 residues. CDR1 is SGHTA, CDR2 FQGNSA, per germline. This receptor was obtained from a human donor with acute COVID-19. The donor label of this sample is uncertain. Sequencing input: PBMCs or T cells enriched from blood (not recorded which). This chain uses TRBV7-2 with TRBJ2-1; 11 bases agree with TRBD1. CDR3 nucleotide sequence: TGTGCCAGCAGCACGGACAGGGGGCGTGAGCAGTTCTTC. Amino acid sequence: CASSTDRGREQFF.